This T cell receptor (beta chain) appears in the sequencing data of a study of PD-1 blockade in classical Hodgkin lymphoma. As to time point: newly diagnosed, previously untreated cHL patient sample. Germline-derived CDR1 and CDR2 are MNHEY and SMNVEV (reference sequence). This CDR3 is 12 amino acids long. The V end was cut by 6 bases, the J end by 6 bases, with 8 bases between. Repertoires were generated with immunoSEQ multiplex PCR, while TCRdb's copy carries only in-frame clones and drops some. Of 45,000 or so clones in the sample, roughly 90% were seen once. This clone was observed once. This sequence was found in a human donor with classical Hodgkin lymphoma. Input material: peripheral blood mononuclear cells (PBMCs). V gene TRBV27 combines with J gene TRBJ2-2; D is unclear. CDR3 sequence (DNA): TGTGCCAGCAGCCTATACTCCGGGGAGCTGTTTTTT. Residues: CASSLYSGELFF.